Below, one TCR beta chain is given with its context. The CDR3 is 14 residues long. J was trimmed by 7 bases and V by 5 bases; bases with no gene match: 8. Looked up from germline, CDR1 is SEHNR and CDR2 is FQNEAQ (reference sequence). The data were produced by immunoSEQ multiplex PCR, yet TCRdb's version contains in-frame clones alone and is incomplete. The sample shows fewer than 70,000 clones, approximately 81% of them seen only once. These data are taken from a study of blood T cell repertoires in COVID-19. The chain has TRBV7-9 and TRBJ2-1; 7 bases align to TRBD1. The source is a man aged 45-60 years with active COVID-19. The sample taken for sequencing was peripheral blood. The CDR3 nucleotides are TGTGCCAGCAGCGCTGACAGGGAGTGGAATGAGCAGTTCTTC. This gives the protein CASSADREWNEQFF.